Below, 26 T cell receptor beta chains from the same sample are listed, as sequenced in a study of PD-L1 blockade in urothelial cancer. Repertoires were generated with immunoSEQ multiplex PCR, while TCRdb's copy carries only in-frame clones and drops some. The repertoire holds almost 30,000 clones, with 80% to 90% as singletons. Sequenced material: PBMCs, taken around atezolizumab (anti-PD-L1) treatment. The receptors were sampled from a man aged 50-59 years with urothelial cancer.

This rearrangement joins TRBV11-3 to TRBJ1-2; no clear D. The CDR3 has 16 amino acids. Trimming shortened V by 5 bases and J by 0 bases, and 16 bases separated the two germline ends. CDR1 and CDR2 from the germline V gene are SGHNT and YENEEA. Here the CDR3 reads CASSPPEVEANYGYTF. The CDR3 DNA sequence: TGTGCCAGCAGCCCCCCAGAGGTGGAAGCTAACTATGGCTACACCTTC.

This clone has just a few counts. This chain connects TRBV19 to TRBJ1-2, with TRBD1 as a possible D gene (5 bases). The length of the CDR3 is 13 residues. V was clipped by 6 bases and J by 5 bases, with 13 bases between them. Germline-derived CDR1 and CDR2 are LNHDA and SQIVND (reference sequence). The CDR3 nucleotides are TGTGCCAGTAGGGAGCGGGGGTGGTATGGCTACACCTTC. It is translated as CASRERGWYGYTF.

CDR3 DNA: TGTGCCAGCAACTACAGGGGGCGCTCCTACGAGCAGTACTTC. Translating gives CASNYRGRSYEQYF. The rearrangement links TRBV6-5 to TRBJ2-7; 9 positions match TRBD1. This CDR3 region has 14 residues. Germline V gene sequence: CDR1 MNHEY, CDR2 SVGAGI. V lost 7 bases and J lost 0; bases outside the gene matches: 4.

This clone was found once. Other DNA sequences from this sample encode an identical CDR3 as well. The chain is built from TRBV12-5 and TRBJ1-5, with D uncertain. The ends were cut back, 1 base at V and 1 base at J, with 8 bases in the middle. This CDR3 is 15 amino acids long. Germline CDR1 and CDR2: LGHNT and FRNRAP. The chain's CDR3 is CASGLGQASNQPQHF. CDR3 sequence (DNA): TGTGCTAGTGGTTTGGGGCAAGCGAGCAATCAGCCCCAGCATTTT.

The CDR3 reads CASSLNSRINSPLHF. The DNA of the CDR3 is TGTGCCAGCAGCTTAAACAGCCGAATTAATTCACCCCTCCACTTT. This chain connects TRBV7-3 to TRBJ1-6; no clear D. This CDR3 has 15 amino acids. Germline V CDR1 and CDR2: SGHTA, FQGTGA. V lost 1 base to trimming and J lost 6 bases, with 10 bases between them.

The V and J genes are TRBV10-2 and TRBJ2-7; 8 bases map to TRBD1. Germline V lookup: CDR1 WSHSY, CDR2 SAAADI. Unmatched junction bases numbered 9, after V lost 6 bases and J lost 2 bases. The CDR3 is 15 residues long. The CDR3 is CASRSTGTGPYEQYF. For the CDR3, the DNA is TGCGCCAGCAGGTCAACCGGGACAGGACCCTACGAGCAGTACTTC.

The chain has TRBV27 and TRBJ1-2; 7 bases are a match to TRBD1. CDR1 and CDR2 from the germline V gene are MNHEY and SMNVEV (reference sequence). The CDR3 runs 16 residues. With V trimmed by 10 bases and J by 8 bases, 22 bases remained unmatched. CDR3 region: CATLGQATARGRGYTF. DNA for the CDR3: TGTGCCACCCTAGGACAGGCCACGGCGCGTGGGCGAGGCTACACCTTC.

The CDR3: CASSFSTGFYQETQYF. The DNA of the CDR3 is TGCGCCAGCAGCTTCAGTACAGGGTTCTACCAAGAGACCCAGTACTTC. The chain employs TRBV5-1 and TRBJ2-5; a weak D match, TRBD1 (6 bases). This CDR3 contains 16 residues. Per the germline V gene, CDR1 is SGHRS and CDR2 is YFSETQ. Trimming stripped 2 bases from V and 0 bases from J, with 14 bases between.

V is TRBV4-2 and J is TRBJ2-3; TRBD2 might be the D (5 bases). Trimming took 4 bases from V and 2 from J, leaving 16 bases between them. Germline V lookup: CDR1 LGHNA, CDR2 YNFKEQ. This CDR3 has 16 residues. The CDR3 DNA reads TGTGCCAGCAGCCCCGGAAGGTGGGGAGACACAGATACGCAGTATTTT. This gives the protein CASSPGRWGDTDTQYF.

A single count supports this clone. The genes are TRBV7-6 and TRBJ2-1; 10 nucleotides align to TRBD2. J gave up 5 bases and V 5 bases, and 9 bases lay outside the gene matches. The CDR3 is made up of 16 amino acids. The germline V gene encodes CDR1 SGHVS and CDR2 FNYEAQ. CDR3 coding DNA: TGTGCCAGCAGCAGAAGAGCGGGGGGGCCGAACAATGAGCAGTTCTTC. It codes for CASSRRAGGPNNEQFF.

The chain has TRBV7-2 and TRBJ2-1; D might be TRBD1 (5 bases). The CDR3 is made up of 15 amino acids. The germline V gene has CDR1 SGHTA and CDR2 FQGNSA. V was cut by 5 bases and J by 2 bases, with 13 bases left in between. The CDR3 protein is CASSRGQSPYNEQFF. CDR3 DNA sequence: TGTGCCAGCAGCCGCGGACAATCACCCTACAATGAGCAGTTCTTC.

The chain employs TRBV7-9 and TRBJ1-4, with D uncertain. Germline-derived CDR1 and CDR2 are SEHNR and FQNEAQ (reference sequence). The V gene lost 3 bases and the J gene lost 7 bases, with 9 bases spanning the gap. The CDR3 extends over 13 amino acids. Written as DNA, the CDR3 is TGTGCCAGCAGCTTTCGGGTTGGTGAAAAACTGTTTTTT. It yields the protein CASSFRVGEKLFF.

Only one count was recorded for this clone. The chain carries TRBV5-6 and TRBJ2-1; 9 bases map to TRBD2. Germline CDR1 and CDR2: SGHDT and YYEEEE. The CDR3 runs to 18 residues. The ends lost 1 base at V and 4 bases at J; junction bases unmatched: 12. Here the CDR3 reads CASSLPGLAGADYNEQFF. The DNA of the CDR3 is TGTGCCAGCAGCTTGCCCGGCTTAGCGGGGGCTGATTACAATGAGCAGTTCTTC.

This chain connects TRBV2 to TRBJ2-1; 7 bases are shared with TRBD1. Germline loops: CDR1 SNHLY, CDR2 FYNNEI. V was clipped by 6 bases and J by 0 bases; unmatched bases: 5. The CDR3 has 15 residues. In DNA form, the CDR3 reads TGTGCCAGCAGGGATAACAGGGGCTCCTACAATGAGCAGTTCTTC. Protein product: CASRDNRGSYNEQFF. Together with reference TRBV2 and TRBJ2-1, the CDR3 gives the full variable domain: EPEVTQTPSHQVTQMGQEVILRCVPISNHLYFYWYRQILGQKVEFLVSFYNNEISEKSEIFDDQFSVERPDGSNFTLKIRSTKLEDSAMYFCASRDNRGSYNEQFFGPGTRLTVL.

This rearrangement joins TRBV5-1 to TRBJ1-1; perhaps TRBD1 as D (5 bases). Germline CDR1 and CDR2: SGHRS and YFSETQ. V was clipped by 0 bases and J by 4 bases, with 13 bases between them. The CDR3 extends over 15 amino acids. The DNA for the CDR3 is TGCGCCAGCAGCTTGGTGGGGAGCGGGGGCACTGAAGCTTTCTTT. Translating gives CASSLVGSGGTEAFF.

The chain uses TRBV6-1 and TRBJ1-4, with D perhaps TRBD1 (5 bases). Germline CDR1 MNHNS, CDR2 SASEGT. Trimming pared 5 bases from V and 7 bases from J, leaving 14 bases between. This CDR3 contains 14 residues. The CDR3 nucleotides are TGTGCCAGCAGTACCACAGGTCTAAGTGAAAAACTGTTTTTT. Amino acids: CASSTTGLSEKLFF.

CDR3 nucleotides: TGTGCCAGCAGCTTAGCCGGGTCAATCTACGAGCAGTACTTC. Residues: CASSLAGSIYEQYF. This chain connects TRBV11-2 to TRBJ2-7; no clear D. The CDR3 extends over 14 amino acids. Trimming cost V 1 base and J 3 bases, with 10 bases left between them. Germline V gene sequence: CDR1 SGHAT, CDR2 FQNNGV.

The CDR3: CASSTSSGRADPYTGELFF. CDR3 in DNA: TGCGCCAGCAGCACCTCTAGCGGGAGGGCCGATCCGTACACCGGGGAGCTGTTTTTT. The V call is TRBV5-1, the J call TRBJ2-2, with 12 bases fitting TRBD2. Germline V gene sequence: CDR1 SGHRS, CDR2 YFSETQ. V was pared by 4 bases and J by 3 bases, with 13 bases of the junction left unmatched. The CDR3 spans 19 residues.

The CDR3 DNA reads as TGTGCCAGCAGCTGGCCGAAGGGGACTAGCCACCTCACCGGGGAGCTGTTTTTT. As protein: CASSWPKGTSHLTGELFF. The V gene is TRBV11-2, the J gene TRBJ2-2, with TRBD2 matching 9 bases. The junction had 13 bases not matched to a gene; V was cut back by 4 bases and J by 4 bases. The CDR3 length is 18 residues. CDR1 SGHAT and CDR2 FQNNGV come from the germline V gene.

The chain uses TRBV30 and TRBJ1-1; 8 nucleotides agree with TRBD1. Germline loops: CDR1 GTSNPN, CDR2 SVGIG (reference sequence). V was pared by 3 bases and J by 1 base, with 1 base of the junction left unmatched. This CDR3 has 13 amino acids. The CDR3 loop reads CAWSGQGNTEAFF. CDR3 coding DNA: TGTGCCTGGAGCGGACAGGGGAACACTGAAGCTTTCTTT.

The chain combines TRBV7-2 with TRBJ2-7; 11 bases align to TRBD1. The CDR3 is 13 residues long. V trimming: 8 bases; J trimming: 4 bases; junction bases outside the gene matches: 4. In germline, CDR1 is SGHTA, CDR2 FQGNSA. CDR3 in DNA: TGTGCCAGCGGCGGGACAGGGGGGTACGAGCAGTACTTC. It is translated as CASGGTGGYEQYF. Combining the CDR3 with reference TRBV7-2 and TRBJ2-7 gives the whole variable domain GAGVSQSPSNKVTEKGKDVELRCDPISGHTALYWYRQSLGQGLEFLIYFQGNSAPDKSGLPSDRFSAERTGGSVSTLTIQRTQQEDSAVYLCASGGTGGYEQYFGPGTRLTVT.

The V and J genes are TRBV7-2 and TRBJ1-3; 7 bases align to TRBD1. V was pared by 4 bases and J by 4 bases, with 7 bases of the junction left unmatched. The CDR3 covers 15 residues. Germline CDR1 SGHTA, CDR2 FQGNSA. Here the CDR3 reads CASSYPTGIGNTIYF. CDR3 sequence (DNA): TGTGCCAGCAGCTATCCGACAGGGATAGGAAACACCATATATTTT.

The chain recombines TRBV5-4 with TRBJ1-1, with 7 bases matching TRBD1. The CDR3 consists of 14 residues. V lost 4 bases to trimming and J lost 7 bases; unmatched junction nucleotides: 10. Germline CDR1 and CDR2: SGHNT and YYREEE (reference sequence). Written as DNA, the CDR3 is TGTGCCAGCAGCCCGGAAACGGGACAGCTTGAAGCTTTCTTT. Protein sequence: CASSPETGQLEAFF.

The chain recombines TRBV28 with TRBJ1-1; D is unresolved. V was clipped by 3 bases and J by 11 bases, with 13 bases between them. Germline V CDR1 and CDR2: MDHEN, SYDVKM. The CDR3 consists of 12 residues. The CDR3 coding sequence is TGTGCCAGCAGTTTTATTCGGGGTTGGGCTTTCTTT. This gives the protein CASSFIRGWAFF. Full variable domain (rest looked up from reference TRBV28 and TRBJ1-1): DVKVTQSSRYLVKRTGEKVFLECVQDMDHENMFWYRQDPGLGLRLIYFSYDVKMKEKGDIPEGYSVSREKKERFSLILESASTNQTSMYLCASSFIRGWAFFGQGTRLTVV.

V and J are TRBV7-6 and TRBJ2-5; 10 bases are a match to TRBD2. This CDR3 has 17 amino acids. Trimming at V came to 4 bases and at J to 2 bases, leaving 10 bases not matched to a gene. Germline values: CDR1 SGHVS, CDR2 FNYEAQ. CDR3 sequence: CASSSLAGGKRQETQYF. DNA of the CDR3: TGTGCCAGCAGCTCTTTAGCGGGGGGCAAACGGCAAGAGACCCAGTACTTC.

The CDR3 protein is CASRPPGQGSYEQYF. The CDR3 DNA is TGTGCCAGCAGGCCACCGGGACAGGGGAGTTACGAGCAGTACTTC. The chain uses TRBV11-2 and TRBJ2-7; TRBD1 aligns across 10 bases. Per germline, CDR1 SGHAT and CDR2 FQNNGV. The CDR3 sequence is 15 residues long. Trimming removed 6 bases from V and 4 bases from J; junction bases left unmatched: 9.